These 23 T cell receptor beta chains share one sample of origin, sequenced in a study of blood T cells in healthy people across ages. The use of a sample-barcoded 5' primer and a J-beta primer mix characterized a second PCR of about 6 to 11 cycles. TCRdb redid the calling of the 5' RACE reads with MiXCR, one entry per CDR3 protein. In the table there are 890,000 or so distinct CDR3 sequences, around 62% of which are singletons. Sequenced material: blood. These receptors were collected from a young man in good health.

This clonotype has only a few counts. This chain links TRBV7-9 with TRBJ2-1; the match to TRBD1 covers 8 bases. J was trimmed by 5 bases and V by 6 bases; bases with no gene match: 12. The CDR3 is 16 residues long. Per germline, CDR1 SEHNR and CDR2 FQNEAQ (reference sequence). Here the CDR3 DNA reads TGTGCCAGCAGTTCAAGACGACAGGGGCTTCACAATGAGCAGTTCTTC. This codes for CASSSRRQGLHNEQFF.

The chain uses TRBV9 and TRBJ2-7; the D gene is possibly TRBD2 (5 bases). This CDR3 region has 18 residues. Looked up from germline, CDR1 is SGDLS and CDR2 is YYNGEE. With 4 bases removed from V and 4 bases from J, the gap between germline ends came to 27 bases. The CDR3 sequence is CASSRDPGAPGKTYEQYF. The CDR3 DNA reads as TGTGCCAGCAGCAGAGACCCCGGTGCGCCGGGAAAAACATACGAGCAGTACTTC.

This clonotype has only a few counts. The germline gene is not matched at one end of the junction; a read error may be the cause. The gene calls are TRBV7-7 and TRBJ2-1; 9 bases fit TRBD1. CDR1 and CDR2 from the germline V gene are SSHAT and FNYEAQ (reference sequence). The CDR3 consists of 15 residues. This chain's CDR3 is CASSLQGAPANEQFF. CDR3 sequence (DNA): TGTGCTAGCAGCTTACAGGGGGCTCCCGCCAATGAGCAGTTCTTC.

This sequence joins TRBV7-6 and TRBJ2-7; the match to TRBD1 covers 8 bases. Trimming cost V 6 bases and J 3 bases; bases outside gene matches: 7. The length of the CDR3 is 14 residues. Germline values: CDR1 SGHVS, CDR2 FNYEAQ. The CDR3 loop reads CASSTGQGFYEQYF. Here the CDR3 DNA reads TGTGCCAGCAGTACCGGACAGGGCTTCTACGAGCAGTACTTC.

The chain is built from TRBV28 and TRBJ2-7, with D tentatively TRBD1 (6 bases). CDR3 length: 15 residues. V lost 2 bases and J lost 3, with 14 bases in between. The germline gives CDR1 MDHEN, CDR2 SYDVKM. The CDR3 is CASSLSTGISYEQYF. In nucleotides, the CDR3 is TGTGCCAGCAGTTTAAGCACAGGGATTAGCTACGAGCAGTACTTC.

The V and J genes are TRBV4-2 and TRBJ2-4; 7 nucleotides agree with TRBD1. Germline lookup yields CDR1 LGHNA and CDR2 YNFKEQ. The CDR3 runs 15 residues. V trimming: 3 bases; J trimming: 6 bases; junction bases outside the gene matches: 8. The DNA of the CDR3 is TGTGCCAGCAGCCATACAGGGGTTGGATCAAACATTCAGTACTTC. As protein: CASSHTGVGSNIQYF.

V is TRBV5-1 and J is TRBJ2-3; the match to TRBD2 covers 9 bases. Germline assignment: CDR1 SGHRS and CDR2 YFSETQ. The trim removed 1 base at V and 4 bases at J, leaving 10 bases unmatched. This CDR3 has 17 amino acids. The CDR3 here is CASSLRRGTSIPDTQYF. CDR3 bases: TGCGCCAGCAGCTTGAGAAGGGGGACTAGCATACCAGATACGCAGTATTTT.

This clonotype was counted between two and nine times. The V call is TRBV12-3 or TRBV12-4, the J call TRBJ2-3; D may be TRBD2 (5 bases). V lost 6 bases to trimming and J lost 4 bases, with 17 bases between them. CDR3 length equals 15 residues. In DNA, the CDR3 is TGTGCCAGCAGGGCACTAGAATCAGTGGCAGATACGCAGTATTTT. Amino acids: CASRALESVADTQYF.

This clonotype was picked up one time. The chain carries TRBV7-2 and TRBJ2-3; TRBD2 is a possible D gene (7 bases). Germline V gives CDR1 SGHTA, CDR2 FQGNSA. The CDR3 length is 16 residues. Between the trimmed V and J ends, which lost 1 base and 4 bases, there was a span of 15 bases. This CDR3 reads CASSLEGGGASDTQYF. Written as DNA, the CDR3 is TGTGCCAGCAGCTTAGAAGGCGGGGGCGCATCAGATACGCAGTATTTT. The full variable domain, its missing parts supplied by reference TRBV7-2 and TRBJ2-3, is GAGVSQSPSNKVTEKGKDVELRCDPISGHTALYWYRQSLGQGLEFLIYFQGNSAPDKSGLPSDRFSAERTGGSVSTLTIQRTQQEDSAVYLCASSLEGGGASDTQYFGPGTRLTVL.

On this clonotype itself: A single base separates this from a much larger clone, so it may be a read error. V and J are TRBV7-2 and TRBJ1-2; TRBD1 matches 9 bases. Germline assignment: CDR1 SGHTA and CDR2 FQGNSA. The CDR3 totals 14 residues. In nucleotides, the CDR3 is TGTGCCAGCAGCTTCTCGCGACAGGGGGGAGGCTGCACCTTC. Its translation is CASSFSRQGGGCTF.

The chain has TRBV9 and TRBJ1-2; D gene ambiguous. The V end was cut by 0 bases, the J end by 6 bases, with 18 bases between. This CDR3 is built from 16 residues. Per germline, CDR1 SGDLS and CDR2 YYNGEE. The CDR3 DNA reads TGTGCCAGCAGCGTAGCCGACTCGACCGCAAGGGATGGCTACACCTTC. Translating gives CASSVADSTARDGYTF.

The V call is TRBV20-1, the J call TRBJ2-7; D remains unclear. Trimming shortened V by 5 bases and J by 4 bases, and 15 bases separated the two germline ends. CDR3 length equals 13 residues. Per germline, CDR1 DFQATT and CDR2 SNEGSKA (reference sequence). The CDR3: CSAPEVGFYEQYF. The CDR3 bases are TGCAGTGCTCCCGAGGTTGGGTTTTACGAGCAGTACTTC.

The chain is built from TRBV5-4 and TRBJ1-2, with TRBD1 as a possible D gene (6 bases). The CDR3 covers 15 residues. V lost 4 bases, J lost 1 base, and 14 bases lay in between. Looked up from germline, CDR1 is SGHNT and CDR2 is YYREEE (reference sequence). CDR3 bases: TGTGCCAGCAGCCCCGACGGGGGCAATAACTATGGCTACACCTTC. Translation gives CASSPDGGNNYGYTF.

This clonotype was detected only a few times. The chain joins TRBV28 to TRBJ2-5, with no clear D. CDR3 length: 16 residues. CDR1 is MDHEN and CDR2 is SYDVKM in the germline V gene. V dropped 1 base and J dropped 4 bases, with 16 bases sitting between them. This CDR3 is CASSLSRGPGGETQYF. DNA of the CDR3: TGTGCCAGCAGTTTATCCCGAGGCCCCGGTGGAGAGACCCAGTACTTC.

The CDR3 is CATSPPYGSNEQFF. The CDR3 DNA reads TGTGCCACCAGTCCCCCCTACGGTTCTAATGAGCAGTTCTTC. The V and J genes are TRBV24-1 and TRBJ2-1; D remains ambiguous. Germline assignment: CDR1 KGHDR and CDR2 SFDVKD. This CDR3 region has 14 residues. V was pared by 6 bases and J by 7 bases, with 15 bases between.

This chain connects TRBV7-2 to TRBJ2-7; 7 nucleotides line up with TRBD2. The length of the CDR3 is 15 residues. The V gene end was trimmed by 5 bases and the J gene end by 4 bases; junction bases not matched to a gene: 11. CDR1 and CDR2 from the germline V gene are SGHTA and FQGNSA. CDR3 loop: CASSPRAAGLYEQYF. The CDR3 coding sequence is TGTGCCAGCAGCCCTAGGGCAGCGGGGTTGTACGAGCAGTACTTC.

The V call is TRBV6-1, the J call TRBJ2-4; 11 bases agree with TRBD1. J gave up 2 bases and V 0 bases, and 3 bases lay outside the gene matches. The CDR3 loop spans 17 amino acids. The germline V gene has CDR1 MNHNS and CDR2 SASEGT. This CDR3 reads CASSEAGTGGSKNIQYF. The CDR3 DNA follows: TGTGCCAGCAGTGAAGCAGGGACAGGGGGATCCAAAAACATTCAGTACTTC.

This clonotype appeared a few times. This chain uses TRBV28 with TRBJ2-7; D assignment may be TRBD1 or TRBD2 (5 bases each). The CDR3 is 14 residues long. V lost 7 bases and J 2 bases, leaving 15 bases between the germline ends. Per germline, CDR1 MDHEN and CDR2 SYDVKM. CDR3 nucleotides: TGTGCCAGCACCCCGGGGCCAGGACCCTACGAGCAGTACTTC. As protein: CASTPGPGPYEQYF.

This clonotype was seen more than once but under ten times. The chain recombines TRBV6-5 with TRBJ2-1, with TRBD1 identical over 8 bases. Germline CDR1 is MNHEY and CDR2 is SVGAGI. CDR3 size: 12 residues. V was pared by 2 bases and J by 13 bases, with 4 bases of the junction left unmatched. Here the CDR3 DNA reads TGTGCCAGCAGTTACCCTGGACAGGGACAGTTCTTC. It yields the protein CASSYPGQGQFF.

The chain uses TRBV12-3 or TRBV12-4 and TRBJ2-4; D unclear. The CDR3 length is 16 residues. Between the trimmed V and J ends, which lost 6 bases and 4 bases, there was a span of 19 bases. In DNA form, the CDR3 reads TGTGCCAGCAGGCTCTCCCGAGGCGGTTCGAAAAACATTCAGTACTTC. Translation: CASRLSRGGSKNIQYF.

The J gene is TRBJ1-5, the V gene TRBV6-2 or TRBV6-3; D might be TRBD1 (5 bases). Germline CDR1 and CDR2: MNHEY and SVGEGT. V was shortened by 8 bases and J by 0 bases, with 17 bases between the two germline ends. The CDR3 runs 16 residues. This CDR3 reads CASRELQGPSNQPQHF. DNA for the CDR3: TGTGCCAGCCGAGAGCTCCAGGGACCTAGCAATCAGCCCCAGCATTTT.

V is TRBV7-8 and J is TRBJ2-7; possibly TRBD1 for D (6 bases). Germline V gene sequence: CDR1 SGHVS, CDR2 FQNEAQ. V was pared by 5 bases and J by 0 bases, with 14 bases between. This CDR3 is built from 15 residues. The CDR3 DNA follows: TGTGCCAGCAGCCCAGACAGGTTGAGCTCCTACGAGCAGTACTTC. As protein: CASSPDRLSSYEQYF. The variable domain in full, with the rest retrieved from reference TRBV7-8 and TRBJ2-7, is GAGVSQSPRYKVAKRGQDVALRCDPISGHVSLFWYQQALGQGPEFLTYFQNEAQLDKSGLPSDRFFAERPEGSVSTLKIQRTQQEDSAVYLCASSPDRLSSYEQYFGPGTRLTVT.

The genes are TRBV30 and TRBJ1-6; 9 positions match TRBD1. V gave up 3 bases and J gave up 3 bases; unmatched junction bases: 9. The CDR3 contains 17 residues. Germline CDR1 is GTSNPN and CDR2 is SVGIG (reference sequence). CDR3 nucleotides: TGTGCCTGGAGAAGGGGGGACAGGGTCATCTATAATTCACCCCTCCACTTT. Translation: CAWRRGDRVIYNSPLHF. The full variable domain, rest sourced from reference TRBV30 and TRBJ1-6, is SQTIHQWPATLVQPVGSPLSLECTVEGTSNPNLYWYRQAAGRGLQLLFYSVGIGQISSEVPQNLSASRPQDRQFILSSKKLLLSDSGFYLCAWRRGDRVIYNSPLHFGNGTRLTVT.